These 10 T cell receptor beta chains share one sample of origin, sequenced in a study of PD-1 blockade in classical Hodgkin lymphoma. Some clones are missing from TCRdb's copy, which holds only in-frame ones; the method was immunoSEQ multiplex PCR. The repertoire holds some 58,000 clones, with about 88% as singletons. Each and every patient relapsed after autologous stem cell transplantation, and patients got differing brentuximab vedotin exposure. This specimen consisted of peripheral blood mononuclear cells (PBMCs), obtained before the second cycle of nivolumab. All receptors come from a human donor with classical Hodgkin lymphoma.

The genes are TRBV18 and TRBJ1-1; tentatively, D is TRBD1 (5 bases). Between the trimmed V and J ends, which lost 1 base and 0 bases, there was a span of 9 bases. The length of the CDR3 is 15 residues. Germline loops: CDR1 KGHSH, CDR2 LQKENI. In DNA, the CDR3 is TGTGCCAGCTCACCACGCCAGGGCATGAACACTGAAGCTTTCTTT. Translated, it gives CASSPRQGMNTEAFF.

The chain uses TRBV6-6 and TRBJ1-2; the D is unclear. Germline V gene sequence: CDR1 MNHNY, CDR2 SVGAGI (reference sequence). Trimming left V 10 bases short and J 4 bases short, with 19 bases between. CDR3 length: 14 residues. The CDR3 coding sequence is TGTGCCATCCAGGAGGCAGACGGAGCCTATGGCTACACCTTC. Protein sequence: CAIQEADGAYGYTF.

The V and J genes are TRBV6-5 and TRBJ1-2; D is ambiguous. V was cut by 2 bases and J by 5 bases, with 9 bases left in between. CDR3 length equals 13 residues. CDR1 is MNHEY and CDR2 is SVGAGI in the germline V gene. CDR3 protein: CASSYSHRYGYTF. CDR3 nucleotides: TGTGCCAGCAGTTACAGCCATCGGTATGGCTACACCTTC.

The CDR3, as DNA: TGCGCCAGCAGCCCCACCGGGACAGGAGAATCACCCCTCCACTTT. Amino acid sequence: CASSPTGTGESPLHF. The chain uses TRBV5-1 and TRBJ1-6, with 8 bases aligning to TRBD1. Trimming took 4 bases from V and 10 from J; bases not matched to a gene: 10. Germline V gives CDR1 SGHRS, CDR2 YFSETQ. CDR3 length: 15 amino acids.

J is TRBJ2-5 and V is TRBV18; D ambiguous. This CDR3 has 13 amino acids. Trimming removed 6 bases at V and 3 bases at J, with 11 bases between. The V gene's germline CDR1 is KGHSH and CDR2 LQKENI. In DNA form, the CDR3 reads TGTGCCAGCTCCGACGTGGGAAAAGAGACCCAGTACTTC. It is translated as CASSDVGKETQYF.

This rearrangement joins TRBV2 to TRBJ2-3; 16 bases match TRBD2. V shed 10 bases and J 3 bases; nucleotides not matched to a gene: 10. From germline, CDR1 is SNHLY and CDR2 FYNNEI. The CDR3 sequence is 17 residues long. As DNA, the CDR3 is TGTGCCACCGCAACCGGGACTAGCGGGGGGGTGACAGATACGCAGTATTTT. This encodes CATATGTSGGVTDTQYF.

The chain links TRBV5-1 to TRBJ2-1, with TRBD1 identical over 10 bases. With 4 bases clipped from V and 7 bases from J, the junction kept 5 bases outside the gene matches. CDR3 length equals 14 residues. The V gene's germline CDR1 is SGHRS and CDR2 YFSETQ. The CDR3 loop is CASSGTGVRNEQFF. The CDR3 coding sequence is TGCGCCAGCAGCGGGACAGGGGTACGGAATGAGCAGTTCTTC.

This sequence joins TRBV7-9 and TRBJ2-5; 13 bases map to TRBD2. The CDR3 is 16 amino acids. After removal of 5 bases from V and 2 bases from J, the junction contained 5 bases not matched to a gene. Germline lookup yields CDR1 SEHNR and CDR2 FQNEAQ (reference sequence). CDR3 sequence reads: CASSPLAGGPQETQYF. In DNA, the CDR3 is TGTGCCAGCAGCCCACTAGCGGGGGGGCCGCAAGAGACCCAGTACTTC.

The rearrangement links TRBV1 to TRBJ1-2; the table's D call of TRBD1 was not tested on the DNA. TRBV1 counts as a pseudogene. This CDR3 is 13 amino acids long. The CDR3 DNA sequence: TGCACCAGCAGCCAAGGGGCGATCTATGGCTACACCTTC. This translates into CTSSQGAIYGYTF.

This chain joins TRBV18 and TRBJ2-7; no firm D call. Germline V lookup: CDR1 KGHSH, CDR2 LQKENI. CDR3 size: 14 residues. V was pared by 1 base and J by 2 bases, with 9 bases between. The CDR3 bases are TGTGCCAGCTCACCACTAGACTTAACCTACGAGCAGTACTTC. Translation gives CASSPLDLTYEQYF.